Shown below are 22 T cell receptor beta chains from a single sample sequenced in a study of cytomegalovirus exposure and HLA in healthy donors. Primers for the PCR totalled 60 Vbeta and 13 Jbeta. Measured with immunoSEQ multiplex PCR; TCRdb has only the in-frame clones, and not every one. The table shows 150,000 or so clones, with 70% to 85% occurring only once. Material for sequencing was PBMCs. The origin of the receptors is a human donor in good health.

The J gene is TRBJ1-5, the V gene TRBV5-1; weak D call: TRBD1 (5 bases). Trimming left V 0 bases short and J 2 bases short, with 9 bases between. The CDR3 spans 15 residues. Germline CDR1 is SGHRS and CDR2 is YFSETQ. Here the CDR3 DNA reads TGCGCCAGCAGCTTGGGGTCACAGGGCAATCAGCCCCAGCATTTT. Its translation: CASSLGSQGNQPQHF.

The chain combines TRBV11-3 with TRBJ2-7, with 7 bases identical to TRBD1. This CDR3 is 14 amino acids long. Germline assignment: CDR1 SGHNT and CDR2 YENEEA. V dropped 8 bases and J dropped 0; count of bases not matched to a gene: 7. The CDR3 region is CASSPGTASYEQYF. In nucleotides, the CDR3 is TGTGCCAGCTCTCCGGGGACAGCCTCCTACGAGCAGTACTTC.

This clone has a handful of counts. The CDR3 loop is CASSPGQGIDEQFF. CDR3 in DNA: TGTGCCAGCAGTCCGGGACAGGGTATCGATGAGCAGTTCTTC. J is TRBJ2-1 and V is TRBV6-1; 9 bases are shared with TRBD1. Trimming took 5 bases from V and 8 from J; bases not matched to a gene: 7. Germline V lookup: CDR1 MNHNS, CDR2 SASEGT. The CDR3 loop spans 14 amino acids.

CDR3 sequence (DNA): TGTGCCAGCAGCCGCGACAGGAGCTCTGGAAACACCATATATTTT. Its protein is CASSRDRSSGNTIYF. The chain joins TRBV6-5 to TRBJ1-3, with D maybe TRBD1 (6 bases). CDR3 length equals 15 residues. Trimming left V 6 bases short and J 0 bases short, with 12 bases between. Germline V gives CDR1 MNHEY, CDR2 SVGAGI.

J is TRBJ1-1 and V is TRBV5-6, with D tentatively TRBD1 (6 bases). The V gene lost 3 bases and the J gene lost 8 bases, with 11 bases spanning the gap. The CDR3 is 12 amino acids. In germline, CDR1 is SGHDT, CDR2 YYEEEE. The chain's CDR3 is CASSWGGPEAFF. CDR3 nucleotides: TGTGCCAGCAGCTGGGGGGGGCCAGAAGCTTTCTTT.

V gene TRBV4-3 combines with J gene TRBJ2-1; 8 bases line up with TRBD1. This CDR3 has 15 amino acids. Germline assignment: CDR1 LGHNA and CDR2 YSLEER. The J segment lost 8 bases and the V segment lost 0 bases, leaving 6 bases of the junction unmatched. The CDR3 region has the DNA TGCGCCAGCAGCCAAGAGGAGGACAGGGACTATGAGCAGTTCTTC. It specifies CASSQEEDRDYEQFF.

The chain has TRBV9 and TRBJ1-2; maybe TRBD1 (5 bases). The V gene lost 1 base and the J gene lost 0 bases, with 13 bases spanning the gap. CDR3 length: 16 amino acids. The germline V gene has CDR1 SGDLS and CDR2 YYNGEE. The CDR3 reads CASSVPLDRTNYGYTF. The CDR3 DNA is TGTGCCAGCAGCGTACCCCTAGACAGAACTAACTATGGCTACACCTTC.

V is TRBV27 and J is TRBJ2-7; 9 bases match TRBD1. J lost 7 bases, V lost 5 bases, and 12 bases had no gene match. Germline CDR1 is MNHEY and CDR2 is SMNVEV (reference sequence). The CDR3 totals 15 residues. The CDR3 coding sequence is TGTGCCAGCAGTCTACGGTTGGGACAGGGAGGTGAGCAGTACTTC. It is translated as CASSLRLGQGGEQYF.

This clone was recorded only once. V is TRBV19 and J is TRBJ2-1; 12 bases map to TRBD2. The germline CDR1 and CDR2 sequences are LNHDA and SQIVND (reference sequence). CDR3 length equals 17 residues. V dropped 2 bases and J dropped 2; count of bases not matched to a gene: 4. In nucleotides, the CDR3 is TGTGCCAGTAGTATATCGACTAGCGGGGGAGCCTACAATGAGCAGTTCTTC. This sequence encodes CASSISTSGGAYNEQFF.

The chain uses TRBV2 and TRBJ1-5; the match to TRBD1 covers 7 bases. CDR3 length equals 16 residues. V trimming: 7 bases; J trimming: 0 bases; junction bases outside the gene matches: 9. Looked up from germline, CDR1 is SNHLY and CDR2 is FYNNEI. The DNA for the CDR3 is TGTGCCAGCACTTTGACAGGGCGAAATAGCAATCAGCCCCAGCATTTT. Protein product: CASTLTGRNSNQPQHF.

The chain carries TRBV14 and TRBJ1-6; D remains unclear. Germline-derived CDR1 and CDR2 are SGHDN and FVKESK. The V end lost 10 bases, the J end lost 9 bases, and 16 bases lay between the germline ends. This CDR3 has 13 amino acids. The CDR3 DNA sequence: TGTGCCACCCTGGCCTCAAGTCGTTCACCCCTCCACTTT. Translation gives CATLASSRSPLHF.

The chain carries TRBV7-2 and TRBJ1-2, with 7 bases identical to TRBD1. This CDR3 has 15 amino acids. V shed 4 bases and J 5 bases; nucleotides not matched to a gene: 10. CDR1 and CDR2 (germline): SGHTA, FQGNSA. In DNA, the CDR3 is TGTGCCAGCAGCTCAGTAACCACAGGGGTGTATGGCTACACCTTC. As protein: CASSSVTTGVYGYTF.

CDR3 coding DNA: TGTGCCAGCAGCTCCGCGGGACAGTCCAATCAGCCCCAGCATTTT. This gives the protein CASSSAGQSNQPQHF. This chain uses TRBV7-2 with TRBJ1-5, with 7 positions matching TRBD1. Trimming removed 4 bases from V and 3 bases from J; junction bases left unmatched: 6. The CDR3 sequence is 15 residues long. Germline CDR1 is SGHTA and CDR2 is FQGNSA. The full variable domain, with the rest looked up from reference TRBV7-2 and TRBJ1-5, is GAGVSQSPSNKVTEKGKDVELRCDPISGHTALYWYRQSLGQGLEFLIYFQGNSAPDKSGLPSDRFSAERTGGSVSTLTIQRTQQEDSAVYLCASSSAGQSNQPQHFGDGTRLSIL.

The rearrangement joins TRBV7-8 to TRBJ2-5, with a tentative D call TRBD1 (6 bases). Trimming removed 5 bases from V and 5 bases from J, with 12 bases in between. Germline lookup yields CDR1 SGHVS and CDR2 FQNEAQ. The CDR3 runs 13 residues. CDR3 DNA sequence: TGTGCCAGCAGCCCAGAGACAGGCGAGACCCAGTACTTC. Translated: CASSPETGETQYF.

V and J are TRBV7-8 and TRBJ1-5; maybe TRBD1 (6 bases). The CDR3 runs 13 residues. Germline-derived CDR1 and CDR2 are SGHVS and FQNEAQ. V was cut by 4 bases and J by 7 bases, with 11 bases left in between. DNA of the CDR3: TGTGCCAGCAGCTCCACCAGGGGACAGCCCCAGCATTTT. As protein: CASSSTRGQPQHF.

The genes are TRBV7-8 and TRBJ2-7; 11 nucleotides line up with TRBD2. Germline loops: CDR1 SGHVS, CDR2 FQNEAQ. V lost 2 bases, J lost 3 bases, and 0 bases stayed unmatched. The CDR3 contains 14 residues. CDR3 sequence: CASSLTSGGYEQYF. The CDR3 coding sequence is TGTGCCAGCAGCTTAACTAGCGGGGGCTACGAGCAGTACTTC.

V gene TRBV5-5 combines with J gene TRBJ1-1, with D tentatively TRBD1 (6 bases). This CDR3 spans 14 amino acids. CDR1 and CDR2 (germline): SGHKS, YYEKEE (reference sequence). V dropped 3 bases and J dropped 1 base, with 10 bases sitting between them. The CDR3 spells CASSSLRGNTEAFF. CDR3 coding DNA: TGTGCCAGCAGCTCTCTCAGGGGGAACACTGAAGCTTTCTTT.

The chain carries TRBV10-3 and TRBJ2-5, with 13 bases fitting TRBD2. The junction had 5 bases not matched to a gene; V was cut back by 2 bases and J by 5 bases. The CDR3 contains 16 residues. From germline, CDR1 is ENHRY and CDR2 SYGVKD. CDR3 DNA sequence: TGTGCCATCAGTGAGATGACTAGCGGGGGGCAGGAGACCCAGTACTTC. This codes for CAISEMTSGGQETQYF.

As regards this clone: Other DNA sequences from this sample encode an identical CDR3 as well. This sequence joins TRBV7-2 and TRBJ2-7; a possible D gene is TRBD2 (6 bases). The V and J ends lost 3 bases and 3 bases respectively, with 9 bases between them. The CDR3 runs 13 residues. Germline V gene lookup returns CDR1 SGHTA and CDR2 FQGNSA. The CDR3 reads CASSLGGGYEQYF. CDR3 sequence (DNA): TGTGCCAGCAGCTTGGGGGGTGGCTACGAGCAGTACTTC. The full variable domain, its missing parts supplied by reference TRBV7-2 and TRBJ2-7, is GAGVSQSPSNKVTEKGKDVELRCDPISGHTALYWYRQSLGQGLEFLIYFQGNSAPDKSGLPSDRFSAERTGGSVSTLTIQRTQQEDSAVYLCASSLGGGYEQYFGPGTRLTVT.

V gene TRBV13 combines with J gene TRBJ2-5, with D unresolved. The end of the DNA aligns better with TRBJ2-7, so the J call may be wrong. Germline CDR1 is PRHDT and CDR2 is FYEKMQ (reference sequence). There are 13 residues in the CDR3. The CDR3 loop reads CASSLNLFYEQYF. The DNA of the CDR3 is TGTGCCAGCAGCTTAAATCTTTTCTACGAGCAGTACTTC.

V is TRBV7-3 and J is TRBJ1-1, with TRBD1 matching 8 bases. Germline-derived CDR1 and CDR2 are SGHTA and FQGTGA. The CDR3 consists of 13 residues. The V segment lost 4 bases and the J segment 5 bases; nucleotides outside the gene matches: 3. This CDR3 is CASSSGQVTEAFF. The CDR3 DNA sequence: TGTGCCAGCAGCTCGGGACAGGTTACTGAAGCTTTCTTT.

Ten or more counts support this clone. The V and J genes are TRBV10-3 and TRBJ1-1; 8 nucleotides align to TRBD1. Germline V lookup: CDR1 ENHRY, CDR2 SYGVKD. The CDR3 has 18 amino acids. Unmatched junction bases numbered 13, after V lost 3 bases and J lost 1 base. The CDR3, as DNA: TGTGCCATCAGTGATTACGCGGACAGGGTTGGACGGAACACTGAAGCTTTCTTT. Translation gives CAISDYADRVGRNTEAFF.